This is a list of T cell receptor beta chains from one sample in a study of shared clonotypes between healthy human individuals. Data came from immunoSEQ multiplex PCR; TCRdb stores just in-frame clones and leaves some out. The data hold under 1 million clones, with around 96% observed a single time. Input material: naive CD8+ T cells sorted from blood. The receptors were gathered from a man aged 30-40 years in good health. Each CDR3 is given without its conserved first and last residue. The order of the fields is V gene, CDR3 protein.

TRBV7-6 | ASSLGTAMNTEAF
TRBV5-1 | ASSAYNSYEQY
TRBV9 | ASSVASAGTYEQY
TRBV9 | ASSVGLDTQY
TRBV4-1 | ASSQEQTLSDEQY
TRBV19 | ASSWDFETSTDTQY
TRBV7-9 | ASSDGQGIGYEQY
TRBV6-5 | ASSPRRYTGELF
TRBV5-6 | ASSLVAGAINEQF
TRBV29-1 | SVELFQGDYEQY
TRBV7-9 | ASSDGTPPREKLF
TRBV4-3 | ASSPRHMNTEAF
TRBV6-5 | ASRQFIGTEKTQY
TRBV19 | ASSILNGVLYEQY
TRBV25-1 | ASSEVKRDTQY
TRBV15 | ATPTPQGLASQETQY
TRBV4-1 | ASSQAGGTVGYGYT
TRBV7-2 | ASSPLVLPAVVYNEQF
TRBV7-3 | ASSSVGPDTQY
TRBV29-1 | SVEGGGASGRARGTQY
TRBV2 | ASSDWGSAKNIQY
TRBV10-1 | ASTILSLEANEKLF
TRBV4-1 | ASSQVGRGNYGYT
TRBV7-9 | ASSKAETHV
TRBV2 | ASSAREETQY
TRBV2 | ASNSRGRVNYGYT
TRBV11-3 | ASSSHHVLAGESGANVLT
TRBV4-1 | ASSQEGQGYQPQH
TRBV19 | ASMGLYSNQPQH
TRBV14 | ASTMTGDGTEAF
TRBV5-1 | ASSPQGGVVYEQY
TRBV7-8 | ASSLELLHEQY
TRBV25-1 | ASSDTGHQETQY
TRBV29-1 | SVKREVNEQF
TRBV10-3 | AISGGQGIQETQY
TRBV14 | ASSQVPGTSGSESYGDTQY
TRBV19 | ASSRLITGELF
TRBV5-4 | ASSPRSLAGGIKPADTQY
TRBV27 | ASSRSPATEAF
TRBV5-5 | ASSFSFRQGARTEAF
TRBV29-1 | SVEGQGIYGYT
TRBV4-1 | ASSQEGGQPQH
TRBV5-1 | ASSLVVGTDTQY
TRBV6-5 | ASSYSPGTPNTEAF
TRBV9 | ASSAGAGDGTDTQY
TRBV27 | ASSLFRGATEAF
TRBV27 | ASRQAGPNEQF
TRBV13 | ASSLRTGGVGYGYT
TRBV28 | ASSFRGTTAYTDTQY
TRBV5-1 | ASSFRVPNEQF
TRBV7-3 | ASSVGGLGEQY
TRBV19 | ASSRTTFSYEQY
TRBV10-3 | AISTGGNYGYT
TRBV6-1 | ASSPLDTDTQY
TRBV4-1 | ASSQEVGVADTQY
TRBV6-5 | ASSYEGGLMNTEAF
TRBV5-4 | ASSFTGGNYGYT
TRBV11-2 | ASSRLAGAGELF
TRBV29-1 | SVVRAKRGAF